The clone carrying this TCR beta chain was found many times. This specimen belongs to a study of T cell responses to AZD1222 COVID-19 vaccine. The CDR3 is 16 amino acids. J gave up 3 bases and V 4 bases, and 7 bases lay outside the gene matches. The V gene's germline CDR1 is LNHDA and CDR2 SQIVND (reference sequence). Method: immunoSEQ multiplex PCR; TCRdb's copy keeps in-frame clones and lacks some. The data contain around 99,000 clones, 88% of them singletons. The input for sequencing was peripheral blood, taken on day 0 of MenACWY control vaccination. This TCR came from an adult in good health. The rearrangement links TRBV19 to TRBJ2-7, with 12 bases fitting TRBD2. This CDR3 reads CASSSKTSGRYYEQYF. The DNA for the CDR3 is TGTGCCAGTAGTAGCAAGACTAGCGGGAGATACTACGAGCAGTACTTC.